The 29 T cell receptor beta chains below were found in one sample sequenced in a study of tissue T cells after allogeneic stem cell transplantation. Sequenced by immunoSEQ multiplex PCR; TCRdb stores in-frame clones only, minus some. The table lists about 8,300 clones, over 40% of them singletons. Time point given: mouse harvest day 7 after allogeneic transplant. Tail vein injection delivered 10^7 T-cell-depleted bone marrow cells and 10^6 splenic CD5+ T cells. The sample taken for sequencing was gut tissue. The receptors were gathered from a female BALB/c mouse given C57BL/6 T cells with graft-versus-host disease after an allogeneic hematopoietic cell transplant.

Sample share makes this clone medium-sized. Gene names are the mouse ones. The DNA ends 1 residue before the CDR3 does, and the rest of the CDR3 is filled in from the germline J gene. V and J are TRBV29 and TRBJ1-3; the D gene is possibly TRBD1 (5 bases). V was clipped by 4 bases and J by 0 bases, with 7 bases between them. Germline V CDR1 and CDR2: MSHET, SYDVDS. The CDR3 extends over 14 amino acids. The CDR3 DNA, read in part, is TGTGCTAGCAGTTCCACAGGTTCTGGAAATACGCTCTAT. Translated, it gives CASSSTGSGNTLY. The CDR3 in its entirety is CASSSTGSGNTLYF.

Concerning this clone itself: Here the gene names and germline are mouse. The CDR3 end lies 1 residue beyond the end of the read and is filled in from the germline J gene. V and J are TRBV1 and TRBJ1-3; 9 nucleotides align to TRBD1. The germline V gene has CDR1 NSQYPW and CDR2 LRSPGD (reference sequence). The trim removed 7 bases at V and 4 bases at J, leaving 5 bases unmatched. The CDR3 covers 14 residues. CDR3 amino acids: CTCKQGARGNTLYF. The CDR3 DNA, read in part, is TGCACCTGCAAACAGGGGGCGCGGGGAAATACGCTCTAT. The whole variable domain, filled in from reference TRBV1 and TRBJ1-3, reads VTLLEQNPRWRLVPRGQAVNLRCILKNSQYPWMSWYQQDLQKQLQWLFTLRSPGDKEVKSLPGADYLATRVTDTELRLQVANMSQGRTLYCTCKQGARGNTLYFGEGSRLIVV.

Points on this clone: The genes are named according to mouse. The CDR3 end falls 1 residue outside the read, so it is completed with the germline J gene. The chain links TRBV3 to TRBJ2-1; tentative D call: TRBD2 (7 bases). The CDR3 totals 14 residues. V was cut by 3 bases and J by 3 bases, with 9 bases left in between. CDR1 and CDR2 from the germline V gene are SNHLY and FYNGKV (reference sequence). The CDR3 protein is CASSLRGGYAEQFF. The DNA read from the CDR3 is TGTGCCAGCAGCTTGAGGGGGGGCTATGCTGAGCAGTTC.

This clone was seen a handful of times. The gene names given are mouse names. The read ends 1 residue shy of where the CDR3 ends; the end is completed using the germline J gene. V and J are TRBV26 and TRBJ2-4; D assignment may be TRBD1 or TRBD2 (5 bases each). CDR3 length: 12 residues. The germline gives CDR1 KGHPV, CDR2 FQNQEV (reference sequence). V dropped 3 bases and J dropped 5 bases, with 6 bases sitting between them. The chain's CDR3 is CASSLGANTLYF. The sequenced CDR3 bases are TGTGCCAGCAGTCTTGGGGCAAACACCTTGTAC.

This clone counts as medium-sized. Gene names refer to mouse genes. The part of the CDR3 DNA that was read is TGTGCAAGCAGCTTAGGGCCAACTCTCTATGAACAGTAC. Protein: CASSLGPTLYEQY. The full CDR3 sequence reads CASSLGPTLYEQYF. The V call is TRBV16, the J call TRBJ2-7; D unclear. The DNA ends 1 residue before the CDR3 does, and the rest of the CDR3 is filled in from the germline J gene. The CDR3 covers 14 residues. V was trimmed by 1 base and J by 3 bases, leaving 10 bases between them. Germline V gene data show CDR1 as SGHSA and CDR2 as FRNQAP.

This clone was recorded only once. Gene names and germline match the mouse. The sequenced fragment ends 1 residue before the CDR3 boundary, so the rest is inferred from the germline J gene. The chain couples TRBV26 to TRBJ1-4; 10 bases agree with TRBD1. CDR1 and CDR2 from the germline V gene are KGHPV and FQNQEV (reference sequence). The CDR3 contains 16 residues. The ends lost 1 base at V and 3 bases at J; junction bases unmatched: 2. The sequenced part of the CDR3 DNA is TGTGCCAGCAGTCTGTGGGGACAGGGGACCAACGAAAGATTATTT. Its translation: CASSLWGQGTNERLF. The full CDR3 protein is CASSLWGQGTNERLFF.

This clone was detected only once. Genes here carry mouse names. The CDR3 protein is CASSLANTLYF. The sequenced CDR3 bases are TGTGCAAGCAGCTTAGCAAACACCTTGTAC. This rearrangement joins TRBV16 to TRBJ2-4; D not certain. The read ends 1 residue shy of where the CDR3 ends; the end is completed using the germline J gene. V dropped 1 base and J dropped 5 bases, with 1 base sitting between them. From germline, CDR1 is SGHSA and CDR2 FRNQAP. CDR3 size: 11 residues.

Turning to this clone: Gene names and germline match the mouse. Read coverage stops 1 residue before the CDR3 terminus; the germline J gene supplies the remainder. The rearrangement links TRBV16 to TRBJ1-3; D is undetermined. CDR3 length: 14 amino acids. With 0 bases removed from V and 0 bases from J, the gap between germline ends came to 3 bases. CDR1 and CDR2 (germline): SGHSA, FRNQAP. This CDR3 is CASSLDISGNTLYF. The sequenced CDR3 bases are TGTGCAAGCAGCTTAGACATTTCTGGAAATACGCTCTAT.

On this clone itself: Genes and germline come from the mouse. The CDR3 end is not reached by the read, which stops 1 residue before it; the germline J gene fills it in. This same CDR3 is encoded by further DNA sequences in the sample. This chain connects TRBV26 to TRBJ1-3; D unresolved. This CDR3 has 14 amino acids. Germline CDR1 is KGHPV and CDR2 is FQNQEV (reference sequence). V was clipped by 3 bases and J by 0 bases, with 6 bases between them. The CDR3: CASSLQNSGNTLYF. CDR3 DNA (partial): TGTGCCAGCAGTCTACAGAATTCTGGAAATACGCTCTAT.

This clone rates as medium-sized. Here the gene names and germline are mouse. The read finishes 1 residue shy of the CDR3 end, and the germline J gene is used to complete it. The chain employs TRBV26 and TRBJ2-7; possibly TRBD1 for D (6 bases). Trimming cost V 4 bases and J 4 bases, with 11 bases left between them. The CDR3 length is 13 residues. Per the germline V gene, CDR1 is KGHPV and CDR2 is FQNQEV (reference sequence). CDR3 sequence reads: CASSPGTKYEQYF. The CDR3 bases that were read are TGTGCCAGCAGTCCCGGGACAAAATATGAACAGTAC.

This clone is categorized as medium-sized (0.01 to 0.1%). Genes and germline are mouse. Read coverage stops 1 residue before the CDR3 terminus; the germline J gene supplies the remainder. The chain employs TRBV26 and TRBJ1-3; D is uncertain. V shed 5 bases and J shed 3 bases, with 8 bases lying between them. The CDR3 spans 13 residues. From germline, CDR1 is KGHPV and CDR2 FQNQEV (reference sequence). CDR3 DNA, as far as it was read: TGTGCCAGCAGTGGTAGGGATGGAAATACGCTCTAT. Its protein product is CASSGRDGNTLY. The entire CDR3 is CASSGRDGNTLYF.

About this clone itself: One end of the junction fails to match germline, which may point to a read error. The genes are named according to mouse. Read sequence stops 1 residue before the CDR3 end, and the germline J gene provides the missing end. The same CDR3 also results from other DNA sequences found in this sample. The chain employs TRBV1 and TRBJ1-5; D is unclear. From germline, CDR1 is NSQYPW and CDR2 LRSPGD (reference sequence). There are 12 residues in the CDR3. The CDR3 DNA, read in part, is TGCACCTGCAGCGCAGACCGCCGGGCTCCGCTT. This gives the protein CTCSADRRAPL. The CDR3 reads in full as CTCSADRRAPLF. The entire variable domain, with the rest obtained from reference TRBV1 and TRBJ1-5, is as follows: VTLLEQNPRWRLVPRGQAVNLRCILKNSQYPWMSWYQQDLQKQLQWLFTLRSPGDKEVKSLPGADYLATRVTDTELRLQVANMSQGRTLYCTCSADRRAPLFGEGTRLSVL.

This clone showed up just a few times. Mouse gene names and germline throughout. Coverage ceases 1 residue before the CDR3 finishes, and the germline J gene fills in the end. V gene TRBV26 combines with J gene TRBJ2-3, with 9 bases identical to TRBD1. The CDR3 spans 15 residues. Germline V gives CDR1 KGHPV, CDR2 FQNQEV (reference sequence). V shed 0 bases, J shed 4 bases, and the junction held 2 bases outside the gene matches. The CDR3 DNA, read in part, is TGTGCCAGCAGTCTGTCGGGACAGGGTTCAGAAACGCTGTAT. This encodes CASSLSGQGSETLY. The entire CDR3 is CASSLSGQGSETLYF. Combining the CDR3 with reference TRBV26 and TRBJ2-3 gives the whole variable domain NSKVIQTPRYLVKGQGQKAKMRCIPEKGHPVVFWYQQNKNNEFKFLINFQNQEVLQQIDMTEKRFSAECPSNSPCSLEIQSSEAGDSALYLCASSLSGQGSETLYFGSGTRLTVL.

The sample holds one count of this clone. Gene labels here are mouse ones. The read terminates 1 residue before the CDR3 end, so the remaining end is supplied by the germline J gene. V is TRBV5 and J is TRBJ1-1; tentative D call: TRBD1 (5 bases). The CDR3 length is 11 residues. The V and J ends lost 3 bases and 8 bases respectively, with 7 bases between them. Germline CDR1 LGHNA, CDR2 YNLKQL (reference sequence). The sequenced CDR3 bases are TGTGCCAGCAGCCAGGGGGTCGAAGTCTTC. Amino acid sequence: CASSQGVEVF. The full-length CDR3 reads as CASSQGVEVFF.

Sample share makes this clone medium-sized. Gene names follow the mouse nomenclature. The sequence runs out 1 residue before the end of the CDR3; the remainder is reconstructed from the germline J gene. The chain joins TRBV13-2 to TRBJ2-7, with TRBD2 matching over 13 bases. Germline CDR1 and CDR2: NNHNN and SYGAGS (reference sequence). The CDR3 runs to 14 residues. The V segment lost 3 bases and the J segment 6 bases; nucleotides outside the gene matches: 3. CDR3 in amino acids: CASGVGTGGVEQYF. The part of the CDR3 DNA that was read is TGTGCCAGCGGTGTCGGGACTGGGGGGGTTGAACAGTAC.

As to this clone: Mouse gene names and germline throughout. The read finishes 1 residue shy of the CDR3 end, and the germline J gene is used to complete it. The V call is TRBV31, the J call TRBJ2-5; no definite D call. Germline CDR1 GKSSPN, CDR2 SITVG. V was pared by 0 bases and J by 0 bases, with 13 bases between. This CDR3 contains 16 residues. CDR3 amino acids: CAWSLKGRGNQDTQYF. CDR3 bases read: TGTGCCTGGAGTCTAAAAGGGCGAGGGAACCAAGACACCCAGTAC.

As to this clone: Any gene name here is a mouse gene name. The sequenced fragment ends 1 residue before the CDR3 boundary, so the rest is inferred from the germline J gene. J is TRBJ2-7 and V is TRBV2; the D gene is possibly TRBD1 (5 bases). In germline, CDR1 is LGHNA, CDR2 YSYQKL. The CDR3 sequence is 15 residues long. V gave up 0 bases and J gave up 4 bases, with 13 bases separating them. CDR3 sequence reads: CASSQDSREGYEQYF. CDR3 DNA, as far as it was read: TGTGCCAGCAGCCAAGATAGCAGGGAGGGGTATGAACAGTAC.

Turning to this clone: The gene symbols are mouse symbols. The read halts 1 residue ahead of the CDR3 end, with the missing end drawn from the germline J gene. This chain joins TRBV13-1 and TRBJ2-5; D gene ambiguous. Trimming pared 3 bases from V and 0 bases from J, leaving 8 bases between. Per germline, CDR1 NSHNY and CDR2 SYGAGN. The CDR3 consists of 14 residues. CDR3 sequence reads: CASSASGNQDTQYF. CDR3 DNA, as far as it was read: TGTGCCAGCAGTGCCTCGGGCAACCAAGACACCCAGTAC.

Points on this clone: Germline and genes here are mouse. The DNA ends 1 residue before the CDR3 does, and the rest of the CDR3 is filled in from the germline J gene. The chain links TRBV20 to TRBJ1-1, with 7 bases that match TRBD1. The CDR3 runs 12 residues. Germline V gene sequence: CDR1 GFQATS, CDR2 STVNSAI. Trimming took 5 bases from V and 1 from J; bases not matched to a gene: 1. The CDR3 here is CGARTGNTEVFF. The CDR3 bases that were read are TGTGGTGCTCGGACAGGAAACACAGAAGTCTTC.

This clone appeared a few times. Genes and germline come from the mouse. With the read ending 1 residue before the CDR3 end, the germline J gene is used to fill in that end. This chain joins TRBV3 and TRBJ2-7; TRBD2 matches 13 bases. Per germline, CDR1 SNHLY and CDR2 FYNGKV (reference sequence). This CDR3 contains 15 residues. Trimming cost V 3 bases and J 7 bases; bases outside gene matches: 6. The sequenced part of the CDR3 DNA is TGTGCCAGCAGCTTCCGGACTGGGGGGGCGCGAGAACAGTAC. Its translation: CASSFRTGGAREQY. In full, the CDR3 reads CASSFRTGGAREQYF.

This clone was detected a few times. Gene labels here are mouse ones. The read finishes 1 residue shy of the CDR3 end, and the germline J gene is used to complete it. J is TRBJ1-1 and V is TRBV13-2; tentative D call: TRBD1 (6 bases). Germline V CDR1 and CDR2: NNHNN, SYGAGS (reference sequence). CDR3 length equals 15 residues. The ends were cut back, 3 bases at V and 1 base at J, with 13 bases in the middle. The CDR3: CASGGAGTRNTEVFF. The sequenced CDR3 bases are TGTGCCAGCGGTGGGGCCGGGACAAGAAACACAGAAGTCTTC.

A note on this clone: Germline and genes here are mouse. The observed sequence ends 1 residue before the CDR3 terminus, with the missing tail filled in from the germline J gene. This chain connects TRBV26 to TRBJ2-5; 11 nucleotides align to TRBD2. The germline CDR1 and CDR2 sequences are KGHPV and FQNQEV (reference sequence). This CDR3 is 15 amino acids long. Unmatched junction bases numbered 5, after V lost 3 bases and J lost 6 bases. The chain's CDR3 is CASSLYWGGADTQYF. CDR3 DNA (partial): TGTGCCAGCAGTCTTTACTGGGGGGGCGCCGACACCCAGTAC.

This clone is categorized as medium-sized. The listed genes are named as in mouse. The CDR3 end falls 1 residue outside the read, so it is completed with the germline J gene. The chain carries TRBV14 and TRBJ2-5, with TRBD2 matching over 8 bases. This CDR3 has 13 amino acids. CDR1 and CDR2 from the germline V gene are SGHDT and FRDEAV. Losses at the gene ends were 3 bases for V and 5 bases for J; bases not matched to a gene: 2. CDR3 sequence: CASSWGGADTQYF. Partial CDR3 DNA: TGTGCCAGCAGTTGGGGGGGCGCAGACACCCAGTAC. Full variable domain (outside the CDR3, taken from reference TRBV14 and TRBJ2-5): EAGVTQSPRYAVLQEGQAVSFWCDPISGHDTLYWYQQPRDQGPQLLVYFRDEAVIDNSQLPSDRFSAVRPKGTNSTLKIQSAKQGDTATYLCASSWGGADTQYFGPGTRLLVL.

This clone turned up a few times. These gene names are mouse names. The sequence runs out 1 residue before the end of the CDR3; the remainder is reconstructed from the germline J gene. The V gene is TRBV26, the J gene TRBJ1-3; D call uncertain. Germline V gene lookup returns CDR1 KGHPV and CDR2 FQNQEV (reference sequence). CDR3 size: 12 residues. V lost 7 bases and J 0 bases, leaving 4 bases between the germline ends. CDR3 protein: CASTNSGNTLYF. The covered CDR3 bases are TGTGCCAGCACCAATTCTGGAAATACGCTCTAT.

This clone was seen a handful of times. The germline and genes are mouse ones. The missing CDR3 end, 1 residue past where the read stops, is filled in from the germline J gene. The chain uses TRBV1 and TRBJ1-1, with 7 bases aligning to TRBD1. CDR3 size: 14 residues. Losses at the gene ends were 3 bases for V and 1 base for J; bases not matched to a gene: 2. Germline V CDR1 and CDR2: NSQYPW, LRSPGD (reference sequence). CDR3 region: CTCSARDRNTEVFF. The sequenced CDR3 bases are TGCACCTGCAGTGCCCGGGACAGAAACACAGAAGTCTTC. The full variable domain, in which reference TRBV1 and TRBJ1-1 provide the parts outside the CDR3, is VTLLEQNPRWRLVPRGQAVNLRCILKNSQYPWMSWYQQDLQKQLQWLFTLRSPGDKEVKSLPGADYLATRVTDTELRLQVANMSQGRTLYCTCSARDRNTEVFFGKGTRLTVV.

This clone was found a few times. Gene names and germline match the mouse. The covered CDR3 bases are TGTGGTGCTAGGGATCGGGGGAGGGGAAATACGCTCTAT. Its translation is CGARDRGRGNTLY. The CDR3 as a whole reads CGARDRGRGNTLYF. The V and J genes are TRBV20 and TRBJ1-3; possibly TRBD1 for D (5 bases). Read sequence stops 1 residue before the CDR3 end, and the germline J gene provides the missing end. Germline values: CDR1 GFQATS, CDR2 STVNSAI. Trimming stripped 0 bases from V and 4 bases from J, with 10 bases between. The CDR3 has 14 residues.

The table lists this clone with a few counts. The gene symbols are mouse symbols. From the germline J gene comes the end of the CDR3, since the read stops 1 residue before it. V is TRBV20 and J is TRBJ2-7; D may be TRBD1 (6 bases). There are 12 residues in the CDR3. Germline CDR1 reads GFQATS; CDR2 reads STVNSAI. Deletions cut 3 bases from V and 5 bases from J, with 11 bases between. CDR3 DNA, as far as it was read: TGTGGTGCTAGAAGGGGGAGTAATGAACAGTAC. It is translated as CGARRGSNEQY. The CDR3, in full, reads CGARRGSNEQYF. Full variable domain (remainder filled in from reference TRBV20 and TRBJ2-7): GALVYQYPRRTICKSGTSMRMECQAVGFQATSVAWYRQSPQKTFELIALSTVNSAIKYEQNFTQEKFPISHPNLSFSSMTVLNAYLEDRGLYLCGARRGSNEQYFGPGTRLTVL.

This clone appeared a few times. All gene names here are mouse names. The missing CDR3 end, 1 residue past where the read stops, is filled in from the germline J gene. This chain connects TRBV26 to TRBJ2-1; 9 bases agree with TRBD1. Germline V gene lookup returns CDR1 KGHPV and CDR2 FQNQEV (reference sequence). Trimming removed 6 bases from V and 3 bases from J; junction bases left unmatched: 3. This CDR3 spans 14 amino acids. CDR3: CASSRGQGYAEQFF. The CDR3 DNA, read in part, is TGTGCCAGCAGCCGGGGACAGGGCTATGCTGAGCAGTTC.

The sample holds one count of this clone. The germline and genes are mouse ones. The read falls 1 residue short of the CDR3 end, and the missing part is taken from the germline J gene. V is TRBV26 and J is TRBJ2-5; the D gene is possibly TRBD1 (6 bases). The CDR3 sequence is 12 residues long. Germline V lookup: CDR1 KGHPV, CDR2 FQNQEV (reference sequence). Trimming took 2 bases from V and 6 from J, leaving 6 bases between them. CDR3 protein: CASSLQGDTQYF. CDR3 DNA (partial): TGTGCCAGCAGTCTGCAGGGGGACACCCAGTAC.